This TCR beta chain emerged from a study of CD8+ T cells in alopecia areata. Overall study results and limits: Higher clonality was seen in lesional scalp than in normal scalp, especially in alopecia totalis/universalis. Relative to mice, TCR sharing across patients was less clear, a difference possibly HLA-related. Normal skin's resident alphabeta T cells are also sequenced in scalp samples.

Investigators isolated RNA and reverse transcribed it into cDNA to act as the sequencing template. Method: immunoSEQ multiplex PCR; TCRdb's copy keeps in-frame clones and lacks some. The table lists approximately 99,000 clones, 55% to 75% of them singletons. V lost 2 bases, J lost 3 bases, and 15 bases lay in between. Germline CDR1 and CDR2: SGHRS and YFSETQ. This CDR3 contains 16 residues. Points on this clone: Antigen: not known.

Starting from PBMCs, sorting isolated CD4+ and CD8+ T cells. Source material: CD8+ T cells sorted from blood. This TCR was recovered from a human donor in good health. V usage is TRBV5-1 and J usage is TRBJ2-4; D unclear. CDR3 DNA: TGCGCCAGCAGCTTCACAGTAGGTTTTGACAAAAACATTCAGTACTTC. Its protein product is CASSFTVGFDKNIQYF.